This record covers a single T cell receptor beta chain. This clonotype was counted ten times or more. Its specific antigen is unknown. Per-nucleotide qualities are absent, and no much larger clonotype sits a single base away. V loses 7 bases at its end and J loses 0 bases; junction bases beyond the gene matches: 4. The CDR3 holds 17 amino acids from the cysteine to the phenylalanine. Only the CDR3 region is kept as DNA, spanning 51 bases read in frame from base 1. This entry comes from a study of Graves' ophthalmopathy and Graves' hyperthyroidism (dated by TCRdb to the late 2010s). About the investigation overall: Peripheral blood was collected before any treatment was given, at the time of initial diagnosis. To tell Graves' ophthalmopathy apart from Graves' hyperthyroidism, and to predict which patients would progress to ophthalmopathy, the study relied on TCR beta repertoire signatures. In total, under 150 blood samples were TCR-sequenced: some 40 ophthalmopathy, roughly 80 hyperthyroidism and 17 hyperthyroidism-to-ophthalmopathy patients. To explore V-J signatures that distinguish ophthalmopathy from hyperthyroidism, a discovery set of about a hundred patients was enrolled, made up of more than 40 with ophthalmopathy and 57 with stable hyperthyroidism. An independent validation cohort was composed of approximately 19 hyperthyroidism patients and 17 patients who later progressed from hyperthyroidism to ophthalmopathy. In five or six hyperthyroidism patients, T-cell repertoires of thyroid tissue and blood were compared. Once sampling was done, hyperthyroidism patients were given methimazole at a starting dose of 30 mg daily, while ophthalmopathy patients were given high-dose intravenous methylprednisolone. The 100 or so discovery patients were divided at random into training and test sets in a 7:3 ratio.

Patients with ophthalmopathy had moderately to severely active disease, with a Clinical Activity Score of 3 or more, a NOSPECS grade of 4 or more, and a disease duration of less than 3 months. Patients were excluded if they had other autoimmune diseases, uncontrolled infections, pregnancy or lactation. Diagnosis relied on clinical symptoms, serum thyroxine, TRAb, thyroid ultrasound and orbital computed tomography. Using Ficoll-Paque density gradient centrifugation, PBMCs were isolated from 9.5 to 10 ml of fresh peripheral blood. Total RNA was extracted using Trizol reagent, and RNA quality was checked on an Agilent 2100 Bioanalyzer. TCR beta CDR3 regions were amplified from RNA transcripts for repertoire sequencing. The first round of RT-PCR was done with HTBI primers and the Qiagen OneStep RT-PCR kit, and was followed by a second round of multiplex PCR, then size selection and purification. Sequencing of the libraries was carried out on an Illumina HiSeq2000 in paired-end mode with 100 bp reads. In the original analysis: Reads were processed with SOAPnuke, discarding reads with adapters, uncalled bases, mean Phred below 15, or no exact constant-primer or identifier match. COPE v1.2.5 was used to merge the high-quality paired reads. Unique nucleotide sequences were defined as clonotypes and aligned to IMGT TRB V, D and J references using MiTCR v1.1. Only V-J combinations with frequency above 0.0001 were analysed, covering approximately 99% of repertoires. For each V-J combination, a TCR clonal expansion and chaos score was defined as F50 clonal expansion divided by the chaos observed in the TCRdist matrix. Welch's t-statistics and random forest were used to reduce features to about a dozen V-J combinations, which were fed into a naive Bayes classifier. The similarity between thyroid and blood repertoires was quantified using the Morisita-Horn index. TCRdb reanalyzed the raw reads on its own, using fastp at Q25 for trimming and MiXCR for clone calling, and kept in-frame beta chains. Entries are consolidated by CDR3 protein sequence, retaining the most common genes and DNA. Clone size and V and J calls follow TCRdb, not the original study. For this sample the table gives roughly 230,000 distinct CDR3 sequences, of which roughly 21% were detected only once. Around 40% of the sample belongs to the ten largest clones.

What the study reported, not specific to this receptor: Sample size was not predetermined statistically, and investigators were not blinded to group allocation. In validation, the model predicted ophthalmopathy progression with nearly 71% sensitivity and approximately 72% specificity; roughly eleven predicted patients were CT-confirmed with GO in a median of approximately six months. In cross-validation, the 13-signature model distinguished ophthalmopathy from stable hyperthyroidism with 85% to 90% sensitivity and 81% to 83% specificity, and in the test set the corresponding values were approximately 79% and 70%. Most expanded thyroid clonotypes with a frequency above 0.001 also appeared in blood, which suggests that blood repertoires may reflect the immune response in the thyroid.

The chain is encoded by TRBV12-3 or TRBV12-4 joined to TRBJ2-6; 12 middle bases align to TRBD1. Material: peripheral blood. This receptor was taken from a woman in her forties or fifties with Graves' ophthalmopathy. Donor details come from another sample of the same person, matched by shared clones. This receptor carries the CDR3 CASTPGQGASGANVLTF. The nucleotides are TGTGCCAGCACCCCGGGACAGGGGGCCTCTGGGGCCAACGTCCTGACTTTC.